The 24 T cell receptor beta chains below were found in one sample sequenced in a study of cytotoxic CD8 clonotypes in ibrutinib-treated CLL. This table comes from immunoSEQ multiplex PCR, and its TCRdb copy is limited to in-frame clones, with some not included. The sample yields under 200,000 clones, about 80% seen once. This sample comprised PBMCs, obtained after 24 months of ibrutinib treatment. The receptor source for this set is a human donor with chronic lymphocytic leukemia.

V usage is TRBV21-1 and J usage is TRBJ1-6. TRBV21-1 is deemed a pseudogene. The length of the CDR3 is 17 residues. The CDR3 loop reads CASSKVGRFSYNSPLHF. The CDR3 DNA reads TGTGCCAGCAGCAAAGTCGGACGATTCTCCTATAATTCACCCCTCCACTTT.

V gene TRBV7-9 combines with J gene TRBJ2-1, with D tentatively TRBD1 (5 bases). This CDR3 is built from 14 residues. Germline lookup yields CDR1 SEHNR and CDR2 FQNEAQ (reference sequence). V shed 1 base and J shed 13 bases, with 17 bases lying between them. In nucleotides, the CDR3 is TGTGCCAGCAGCTTAGTGGCAGGGCACTTGCCCCAGTTCTTC. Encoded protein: CASSLVAGHLPQFF.

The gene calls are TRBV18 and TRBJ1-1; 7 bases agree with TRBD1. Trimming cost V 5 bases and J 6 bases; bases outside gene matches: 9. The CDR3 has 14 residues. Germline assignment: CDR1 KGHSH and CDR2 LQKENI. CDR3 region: CASSRQGGAPEAFF. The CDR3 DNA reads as TGTGCCAGCTCAAGGCAGGGGGGCGCCCCTGAAGCTTTCTTT. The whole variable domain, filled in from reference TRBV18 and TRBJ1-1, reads NAGVMQNPRHLVRRRGQEARLRCSPMKGHSHVYWYRQLPEEGLKFMVYLQKENIIDESGMPKERFSAEFPKEGPSILRIQQVVRGDSAAYFCASSRQGGAPEAFFGQGTRLTVV.

The CDR3 reads CASSLTRGRGTEAFF. CDR3 DNA sequence: TGTGCCAGCAGCTTAACGAGGGGACGAGGGACTGAAGCTTTCTTT. V is TRBV7-3 and J is TRBJ1-1; D is possibly TRBD1 (5 bases). There are 15 residues in the CDR3. Per the germline V gene, CDR1 is SGHTA and CDR2 is FQGTGA. V dropped 0 bases and J dropped 5 bases, with 13 bases sitting between them.

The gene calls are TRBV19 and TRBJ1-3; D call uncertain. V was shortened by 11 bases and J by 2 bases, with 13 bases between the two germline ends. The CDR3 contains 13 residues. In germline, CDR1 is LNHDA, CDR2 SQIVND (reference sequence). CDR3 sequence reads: CAAGAGTGNTIYF. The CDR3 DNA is TGTGCCGCCGGAGCAGGTACTGGAAACACCATATATTTT.

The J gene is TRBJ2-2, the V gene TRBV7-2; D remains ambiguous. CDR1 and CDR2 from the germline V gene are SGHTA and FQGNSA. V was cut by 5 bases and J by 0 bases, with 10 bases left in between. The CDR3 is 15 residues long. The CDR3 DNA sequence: TGTGCCAGCAGCCCAGAGAATACGAACACCGGGGAGCTGTTTTTT. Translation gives CASSPENTNTGELFF. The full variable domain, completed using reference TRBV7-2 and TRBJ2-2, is GAGVSQSPSNKVTEKGKDVELRCDPISGHTALYWYRQSLGQGLEFLIYFQGNSAPDKSGLPSDRFSAERTGGSVSTLTIQRTQQEDSAVYLCASSPENTNTGELFFGEGSRLTVL.

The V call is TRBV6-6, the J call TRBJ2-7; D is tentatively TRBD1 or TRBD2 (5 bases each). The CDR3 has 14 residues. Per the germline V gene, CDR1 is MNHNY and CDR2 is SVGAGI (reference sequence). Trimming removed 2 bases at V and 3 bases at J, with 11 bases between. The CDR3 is CASSYRDGVYEQYF. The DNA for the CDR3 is TGTGCCAGCAGTTACCGGGACGGGGTCTACGAGCAGTACTTC.

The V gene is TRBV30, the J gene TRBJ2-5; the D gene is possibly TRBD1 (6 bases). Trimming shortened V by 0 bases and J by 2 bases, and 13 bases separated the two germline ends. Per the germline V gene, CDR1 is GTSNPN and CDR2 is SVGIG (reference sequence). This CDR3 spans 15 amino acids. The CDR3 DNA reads TGTGCCTGGAGTGTAAATCAGGGGATTCAAGAGACCCAGTACTTC. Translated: CAWSVNQGIQETQYF. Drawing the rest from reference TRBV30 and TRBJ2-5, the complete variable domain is SQTIHQWPATLVQPVGSPLSLECTVEGTSNPNLYWYRQAAGRGLQLLFYSVGIGQISSEVPQNLSASRPQDRQFILSSKKLLLSDSGFYLCAWSVNQGIQETQYFGPGTRLLVL.

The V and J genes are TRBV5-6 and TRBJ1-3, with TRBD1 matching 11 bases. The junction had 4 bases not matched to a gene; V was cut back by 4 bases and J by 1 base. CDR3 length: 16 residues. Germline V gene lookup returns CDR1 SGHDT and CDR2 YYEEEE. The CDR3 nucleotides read TGTGCCAGCAGCCCGGACAGGGGGCGTTCTGGAAACACCATATATTTT. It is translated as CASSPDRGRSGNTIYF.

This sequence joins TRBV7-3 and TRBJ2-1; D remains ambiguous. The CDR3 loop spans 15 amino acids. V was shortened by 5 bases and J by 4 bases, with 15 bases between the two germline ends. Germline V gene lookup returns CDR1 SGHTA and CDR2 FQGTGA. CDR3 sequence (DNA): TGTGCCAGCAGCCCCGCCCCTCCTAGGTACAATGAGCAGTTCTTC. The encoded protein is CASSPAPPRYNEQFF.

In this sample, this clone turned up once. This chain's CDR3 is CASSPRGQGSGNTIYF. The CDR3, as DNA: TGTGCCAGCAGCCCTCGGGGACAGGGGTCTGGAAACACCATATATTTT. The V call is TRBV9, the J call TRBJ1-3; 10 bases line up with TRBD1. Trimming at V came to 4 bases and at J to 1 base, leaving 5 bases not matched to a gene. The germline V gene encodes CDR1 SGDLS and CDR2 YYNGEE. CDR3 length: 16 residues.

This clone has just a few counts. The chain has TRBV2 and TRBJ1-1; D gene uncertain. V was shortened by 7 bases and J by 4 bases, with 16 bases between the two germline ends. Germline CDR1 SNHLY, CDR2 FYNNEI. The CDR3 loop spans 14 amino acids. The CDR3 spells CASTPDGLSTEAFF. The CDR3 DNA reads TGTGCCAGCACACCAGACGGTTTGAGCACTGAAGCTTTCTTT.

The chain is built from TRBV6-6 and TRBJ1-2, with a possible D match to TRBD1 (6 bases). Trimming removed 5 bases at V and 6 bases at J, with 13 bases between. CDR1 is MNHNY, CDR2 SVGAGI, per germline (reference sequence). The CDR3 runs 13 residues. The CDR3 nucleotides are TGTGCCAGCAGTCGCCGGCGGACAGATGGCTACACCTTC. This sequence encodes CASSRRRTDGYTF.

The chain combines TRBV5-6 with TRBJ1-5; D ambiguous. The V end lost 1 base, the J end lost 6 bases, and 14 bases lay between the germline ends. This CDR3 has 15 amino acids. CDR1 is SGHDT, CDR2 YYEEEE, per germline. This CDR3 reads CASSLRSWGTQPQHF. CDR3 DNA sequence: TGTGCCAGCAGCTTGAGGTCTTGGGGTACTCAGCCCCAGCATTTT.

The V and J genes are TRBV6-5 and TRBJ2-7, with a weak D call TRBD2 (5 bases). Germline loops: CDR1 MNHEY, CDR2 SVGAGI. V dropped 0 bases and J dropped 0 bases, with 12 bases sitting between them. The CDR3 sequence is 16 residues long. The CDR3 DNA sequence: TGTGCCAGCAGTTACTCCCCGGACTGGGGCTCCTACGAGCAGTACTTC. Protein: CASSYSPDWGSYEQYF.

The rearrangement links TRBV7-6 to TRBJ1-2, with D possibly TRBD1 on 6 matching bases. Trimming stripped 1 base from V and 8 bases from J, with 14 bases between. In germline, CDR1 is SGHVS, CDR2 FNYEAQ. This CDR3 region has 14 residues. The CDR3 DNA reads TGTGCCAGCAGCTTAGTACAGGGTTCGGGGGGCTACACCTTC. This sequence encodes CASSLVQGSGGYTF. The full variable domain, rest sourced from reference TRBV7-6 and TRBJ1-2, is GAGVSQSPRYKVTKRGQDVALRCDPISGHVSLYWYRQALGQGPEFLTYFNYEAQQDKSGLPNDRFSAERPEGSISTLTIQRTEQRDSAMYRCASSLVQGSGGYTFGSGTRLTVV.

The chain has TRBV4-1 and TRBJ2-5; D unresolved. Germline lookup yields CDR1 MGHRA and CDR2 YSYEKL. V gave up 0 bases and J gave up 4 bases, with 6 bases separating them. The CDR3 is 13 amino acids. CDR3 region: CASSQDIRETQYF. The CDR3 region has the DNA TGCGCCAGCAGCCAAGATATAAGAGAGACCCAGTACTTC.

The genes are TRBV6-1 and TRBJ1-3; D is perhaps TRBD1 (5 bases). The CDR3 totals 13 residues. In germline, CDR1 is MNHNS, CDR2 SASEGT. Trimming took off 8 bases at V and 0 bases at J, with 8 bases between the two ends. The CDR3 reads CASSRDSGNTIYF. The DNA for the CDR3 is TGTGCCAGCTCCAGGGACTCTGGAAACACCATATATTTT.

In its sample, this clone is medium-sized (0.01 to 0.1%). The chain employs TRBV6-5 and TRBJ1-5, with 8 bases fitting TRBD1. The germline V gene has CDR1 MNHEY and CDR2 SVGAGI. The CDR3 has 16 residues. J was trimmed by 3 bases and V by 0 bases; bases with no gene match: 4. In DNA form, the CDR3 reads TGTGCCAGCAGTTACTCGGCAGGGGGCAACAATCAGCCCCAGCATTTT. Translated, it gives CASSYSAGGNNQPQHF.

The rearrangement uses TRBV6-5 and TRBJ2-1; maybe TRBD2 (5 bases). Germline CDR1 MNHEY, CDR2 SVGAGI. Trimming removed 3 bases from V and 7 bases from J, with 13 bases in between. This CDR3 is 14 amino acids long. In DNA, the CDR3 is TGTGCCAGCAGTTATGGGATAGCGAGGAATGAGCAGTTCTTC. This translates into CASSYGIARNEQFF.

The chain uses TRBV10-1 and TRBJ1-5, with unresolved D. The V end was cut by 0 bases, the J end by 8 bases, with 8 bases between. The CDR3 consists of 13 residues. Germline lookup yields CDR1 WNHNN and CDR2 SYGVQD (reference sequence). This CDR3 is CASSESTRKPQHF. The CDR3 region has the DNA TGCGCCAGCAGTGAGTCGACACGTAAGCCCCAGCATTTT.

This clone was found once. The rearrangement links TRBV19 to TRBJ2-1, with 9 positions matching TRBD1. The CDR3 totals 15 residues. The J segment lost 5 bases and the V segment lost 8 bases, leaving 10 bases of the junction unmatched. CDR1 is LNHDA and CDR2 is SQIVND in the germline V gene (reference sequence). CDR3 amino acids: CASGRVGTGNNEQFF. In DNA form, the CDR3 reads TGTGCCAGTGGCCGGGTAGGGACAGGGAACAATGAGCAGTTCTTC.

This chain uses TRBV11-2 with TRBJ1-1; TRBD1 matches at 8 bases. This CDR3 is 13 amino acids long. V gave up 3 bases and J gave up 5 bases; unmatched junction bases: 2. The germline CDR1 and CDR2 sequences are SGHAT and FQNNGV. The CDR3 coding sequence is TGTGCCAGCAGCTTTGACAGGGGTACTGAAGCTTTCTTT. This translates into CASSFDRGTEAFF.

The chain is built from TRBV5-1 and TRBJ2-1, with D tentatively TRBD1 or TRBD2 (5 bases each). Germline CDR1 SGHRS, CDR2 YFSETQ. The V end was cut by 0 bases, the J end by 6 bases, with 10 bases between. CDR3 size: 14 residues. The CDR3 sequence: CASSLASGSNEQFF. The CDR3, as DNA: TGCGCCAGCAGCTTGGCCTCAGGGAGCAATGAGCAGTTCTTC.